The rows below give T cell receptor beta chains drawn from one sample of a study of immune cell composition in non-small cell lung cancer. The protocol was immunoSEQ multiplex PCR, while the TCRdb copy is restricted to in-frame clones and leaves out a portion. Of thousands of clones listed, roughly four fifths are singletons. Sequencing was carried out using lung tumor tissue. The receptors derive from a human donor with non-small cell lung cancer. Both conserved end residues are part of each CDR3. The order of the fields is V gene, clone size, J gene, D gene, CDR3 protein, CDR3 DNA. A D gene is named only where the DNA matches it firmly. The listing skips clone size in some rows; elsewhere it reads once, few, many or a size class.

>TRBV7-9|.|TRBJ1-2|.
CASSPERGWIYGYTF
TGTGCCAGCAGCCCCGAAAGGGGGTGGATCTATGGCTACACCTTC
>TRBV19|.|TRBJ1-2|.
CASSMWGHGYTF
TGTGCCAGTAGTATGTGGGGGCATGGCTACACCTTC
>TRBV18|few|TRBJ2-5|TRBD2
CASSPLTGAGGQETQYF
TGTGCCAGCTCACCACTTACCGGCGCGGGGGGGCAAGAGACCCAGTACTTC
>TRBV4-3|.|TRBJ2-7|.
CASSQDRPGAYEQYF
TGCGCCAGCAGCCAAGATAGGCCGGGAGCCTACGAGCAGTACTTC
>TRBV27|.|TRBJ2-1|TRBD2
CASNLTSGAYNEQFF
TGTGCCAGCAATTTAACTAGCGGGGCTTACAATGAGCAGTTCTTC
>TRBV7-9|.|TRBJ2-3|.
CASSLVYTDTQYF
TGTGCCAGCAGCTTAGTTTACACAGATACGCAGTATTTT
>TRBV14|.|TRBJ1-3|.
CASSDRRGGGNTIYF
TGTGCCAGCAGCGATAGACGGGGTGGCGGAAACACCATATATTTT
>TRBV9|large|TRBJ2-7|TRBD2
CASSVSGGYEQYF
TGTGCCAGCAGCGTTAGCGGGGGTTACGAGCAGTACTTC
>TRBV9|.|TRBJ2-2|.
CASSVGEGVNTGELFF
TGTGCCAGCAGCGTAGGTGAAGGAGTGAACACCGGGGAGCTGTTTTTT
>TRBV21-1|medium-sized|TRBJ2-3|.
CARAPPAGANTDTQYF
TGTGCCAGAGCCCCACCAGCGGGAGCCAACACAGATACGCAGTATTTT
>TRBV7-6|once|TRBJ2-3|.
CASSLVSDTQYF
TGTGCCAGCAGCTTAGTTTCTGATACGCAGTATTTT
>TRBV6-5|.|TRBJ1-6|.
CAPQDRGSTSPLHF
TGTGCCCCTCAGGACCGGGGGAGTACTTCACCCCTCCACTTT
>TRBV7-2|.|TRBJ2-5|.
CASSYLATQETQYF
TGTGCCAGCAGTTATCTAGCGACCCAAGAGACCCAGTACTTC
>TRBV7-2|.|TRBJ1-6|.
CASSLEGGPRSPLHF
TGTGCCAGCAGCTTAGAGGGGGGGCCCCGTTCTCCCCTCCACTTT
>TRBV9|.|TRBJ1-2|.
CASKHPNYGYTF
TGTGCCAGCAAGCATCCAAACTATGGCTACACCTTC
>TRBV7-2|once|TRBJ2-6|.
CASSLVEFNVLTF
TGTGCCAGCAGCTTAGTGGAGTTCAACGTCCTGACTTTC
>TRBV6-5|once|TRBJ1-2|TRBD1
CASTQRGGRYGYTF
TGTGCCAGCACCCAACGAGGGGGCCGGTATGGCTACACCTTC
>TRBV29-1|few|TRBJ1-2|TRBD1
CSVGGLYGYTF
TGCAGCGTAGGGGGCCTCTATGGCTACACCTTC
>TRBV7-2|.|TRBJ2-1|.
CASSLALAVNEQFF
TGTGCCAGCAGCTTAGCGCTGGCTGTCAATGAGCAGTTCTTC
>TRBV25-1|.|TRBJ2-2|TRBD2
CASSVLLAGEGELFF
TGTGCCAGCAGTGTCCTCCTAGCGGGAGAAGGGGAGCTGTTTTTT
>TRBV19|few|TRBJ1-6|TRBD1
CASRKGGQGNSPLHF
TGTGCCAGTAGGAAGGGGGGACAGGGCAATTCACCCCTCCACTTT
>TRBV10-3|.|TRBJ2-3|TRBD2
CAISESSSGATDTQYF
TGTGCCATCAGTGAGTCAAGTAGCGGGGCAACAGATACGCAGTATTTT
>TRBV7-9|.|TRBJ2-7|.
CASSLHPGPQGF
TGTGCCAGCAGCTTACATCCGGGCCCCCAGGGCTTC
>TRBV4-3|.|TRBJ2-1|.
CASSQAGSSYNEQFF
TGCGCCAGCAGCCAAGCGGGTAGCTCCTACAATGAGCAGTTCTTC
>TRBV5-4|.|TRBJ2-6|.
CASSRSGSGANVLTF
TGTGCCAGCAGCCGGTCGGGCTCTGGGGCCAACGTCCTGACTTTC
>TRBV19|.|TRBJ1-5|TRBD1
CASSATGGGQPQHF
TGTGCCAGTAGTGCCACAGGGGGTGGACAGCCCCAGCATTTT
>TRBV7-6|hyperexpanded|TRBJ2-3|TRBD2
CASSDSPAGVSTDTQYF
TGTGCCAGCAGCGATTCTCCTGCGGGGGTTAGCACAGATACGCAGTATTTT
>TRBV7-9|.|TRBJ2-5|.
CASSLGGDEETQYF
TGTGCCAGCAGCTTAGGGGGGGACGAAGAGACCCAGTACTTC
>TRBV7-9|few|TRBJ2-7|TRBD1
CASSDQRDRRYEQYF
TGTGCCAGCAGCGACCAAAGGGACAGGAGGTACGAGCAGTACTTC
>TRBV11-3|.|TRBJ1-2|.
CASSLDRDYGYTF
TGTGCCAGCAGCTTAGACAGGGACTATGGCTACACCTTC
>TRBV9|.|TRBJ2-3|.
CASSVQTHTPRGDTDTQYF
TGTGCCAGCAGCGTACAGACCCATACACCCAGGGGGGACACAGATACGCAGTATTTT
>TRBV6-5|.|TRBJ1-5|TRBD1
CASGLGTVDQPQHF
TGTGCCAGCGGGCTTGGGACAGTCGATCAGCCCCAGCATTTT
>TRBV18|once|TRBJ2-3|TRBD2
CASQMLSGGPPGLDTQYF
TGTGCCAGCCAGATGCTCAGCGGGGGCCCGCCAGGTTTAGATACGCAGTATTTT
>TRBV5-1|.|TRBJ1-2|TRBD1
CASSLWAGGGYGYTF
TGCGCCAGCAGCTTGTGGGCAGGGGGTGGCTATGGCTACACCTTC
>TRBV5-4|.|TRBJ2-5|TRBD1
CASSWSTGRGETQYF
TGTGCCAGCAGCTGGTCGACAGGGAGAGGAGAGACCCAGTACTTC
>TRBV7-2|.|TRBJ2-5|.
CASNQITSSGETQYF
TGTGCCAGCAACCAAATAACAAGCTCGGGAGAGACCCAGTACTTC
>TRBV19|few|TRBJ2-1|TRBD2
CACQGAGGPNEQFF
TGTGCCTGTCAGGGAGCGGGGGGGCCTAATGAGCAGTTCTTC
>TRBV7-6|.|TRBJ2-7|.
CASSLAEPAGVNEQYF
TGTGCCAGCAGCTTAGCGGAACCGGCAGGGGTGAACGAGCAGTACTTC
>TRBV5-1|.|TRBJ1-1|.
CASSLDGTNTEAFF
TGCGCCAGCAGCTTGGATGGGACAAACACTGAAGCTTTCTTT
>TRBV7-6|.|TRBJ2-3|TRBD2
CASSLPPPGDYLTGSTDTQYF
TGTGCCAGCAGCTTACCTCCGCCTGGGGACTACCTAACGGGTAGCACAGATACGCAGTATTTT
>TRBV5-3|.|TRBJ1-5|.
CARSFCQPQHF
TGTGCCAGAAGCTTCTGTCAGCCCCAGCATTTT
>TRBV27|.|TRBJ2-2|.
CASQRAGSGHTGELFF
TGTGCCAGCCAACGGGCGGGGTCAGGTCACACCGGGGAGCTGTTTTTT
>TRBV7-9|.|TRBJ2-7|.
CASSLSGGPYEQYF
TGTGCCAGCAGCTTATCCGGGGGGCCCTACGAGCAGTACTTC